This is a list of T cell receptor beta chains from one sample in a study of T cell repertoires in cytomegalovirus infection. TCRdb called the reads again in MiXCR, with one record for every CDR3 protein. Among about 260,000 distinct CDR3 sequences, 9.1% were seen once, and the ten largest hold roughly 16%. The sample taken for sequencing was PBMCs. The receptors here all came from a human donor in good health (CMV status not recorded). Some clones in this sample may be carry-over from other donors' samples. CDR3s include the opening cysteine and the closing phenylalanine or tryptophan. A D gene is named only where the DNA matches it firmly. Clone size is not always given. Where it is, it says once, few, many or a class for expanded clones.

size: NA; V: TRBV7-2; D: TRBD1; J: TRBJ1-2; CDR3: CASSLVGGTGRHGYTF; DNA: TGTGCCAGCAGCTTAGTCGGTGGGACAGGACGACATGGCTACACCTTC
size: many; V: TRBV9; D: NA; J: TRBJ2-1; CDR3: CASAFGLGGGEQFF; DNA: TGTGCCAGCGCGTTTGGCCTGGGAGGGGGTGAGCAGTTCTTC
size: many; V: TRBV19; D: NA; J: TRBJ1-1; CDR3: CASSTGTGKNTEAFF; DNA: TGTGCCAGTAGTACCGGGACCGGGAAGAACACTGAAGCTTTCTTT
size: many; V: TRBV7-9; D: NA; J: TRBJ1-5; CDR3: CASSLALAGASEQPQHF; DNA: TGTGCCAGCAGCTTAGCCCTGGCAGGGGCGAGTGAACAGCCCCAGCATTTT
size: many; V: TRBV7-9; D: NA; J: TRBJ1-2; CDR3: CASSFAAADGYTF; DNA: TGTGCCAGCAGCTTCGCGGCAGCGGATGGCTACACCTTC
size: few; V: TRBV5-1; D: TRBD1; J: TRBJ1-1; CDR3: CASSLGPGGVNTEAFF; DNA: TGCGCCAGCAGCTTGGGGCCAGGGGGCGTGAACACTGAAGCTTTCTTT
size: once; V: TRBV19; D: NA; J: TRBJ2-6; CDR3: CASSRAGAGANVLTF; DNA: TGTGCCAGTAGTCGGGCAGGGGCCGGGGCCAACGTCCTGACTTTC
size: many; V: TRBV5-1; D: TRBD2; J: TRBJ2-7; CDR3: CASSLALGVAGSLYEQYF; DNA: TGCGCCAGCAGCTTGGCGTTGGGGGTAGCGGGGAGCCTATACGAGCAGTACTTC
size: many; V: TRBV7-2; D: NA; J: TRBJ2-7; CDR3: CASSGTAAYEQYF; DNA: TGTGCCAGCAGCGGGACGGCGGCCTACGAGCAGTACTTC
size: many; V: TRBV7-2; D: TRBD1; J: TRBJ1-5; CDR3: CASSLGTGGKNQPQHF; DNA: TGTGCCAGCAGCTTAGGGACAGGCGGCAAGAATCAGCCCCAGCATTTT
size: many; V: TRBV7-6; D: NA; J: TRBJ2-7; CDR3: CASSVGTGISYEQYF; DNA: TGTGCCAGCAGCGTTGGGACCGGAATCTCCTACGAGCAGTACTTC
size: NA; V: TRBV18; D: NA; J: TRBJ2-3; CDR3: CASSPPSRLADTQYF; DNA: TGTGCCAGCTCACCACCCTCCCGCCTAGCAGATACGCAGTATTTT
size: NA; V: TRBV19; D: TRBD1; J: TRBJ2-7; CDR3: CASSPRDSTYEQYF; DNA: TGTGCCAGTAGTCCCCGGGACAGCACCTACGAGCAGTACTTC
size: many; V: TRBV7-2; D: TRBD1; J: TRBJ1-1; CDR3: CASSRWRRGQVNTEAFF; DNA: TGTGCCAGCAGCCGTTGGCGCAGGGGGCAGGTGAACACTGAAGCTTTCTTT
size: many; V: TRBV7-9; D: TRBD1; J: TRBJ2-7; CDR3: CASNLGQGYYEQYF; DNA: TGTGCCAGCAACCTGGGACAGGGATACTACGAGCAGTACTTC
size: many; V: TRBV6-1; D: NA; J: TRBJ1-6; CDR3: CASRFWDLTENSPLHF; DNA: TGTGCCAGCCGATTCTGGGACCTAACCGAAAATTCACCCCTCCACTTT
size: many; V: TRBV4-1; D: NA; J: TRBJ2-7; CDR3: CASSQDPAPGVSYEQYF; DNA: TGCGCCAGCAGCCAAGATCCAGCGCCAGGGGTCTCCTACGAGCAGTACTTC
size: many; V: TRBV14; D: NA; J: TRBJ1-2; CDR3: CASSQGIGDGYTF; DNA: TGTGCCAGCAGCCAAGGAATCGGCGATGGCTACACCTTC
size: many; V: TRBV7-2; D: TRBD1; J: TRBJ2-2; CDR3: CASSYTGTGRTGELFF; DNA: TGTGCCAGCAGTTATACCGGGACAGGGCGCACCGGGGAGCTGTTTTTT
size: NA; V: TRBV28; D: NA; J: TRBJ1-4; CDR3: CASSAGGAQGEKLFF; DNA: TGTGCCAGCAGTGCGGGGGGGGCCCAGGGGGAAAAACTGTTTTTT
size: few; V: TRBV19; D: TRBD2; J: TRBJ2-1; CDR3: CASTTVGGITYNEQFF; DNA: TGTGCCAGTACCACCGTGGGGGGGATAACCTACAATGAGCAGTTCTTC
size: many; V: TRBV7-2; D: TRBD2; J: TRBJ2-7; CDR3: CASSLWAGGSYEQYF; DNA: TGTGCCAGCAGCTTATGGGCGGGGGGGTCCTACGAGCAGTACTTC
size: few; V: TRBV20-1; D: TRBD1; J: TRBJ1-1; CDR3: CSARIGGARRAFF; DNA: TGCAGTGCCAGGATAGGGGGCGCGAGACGAGCTTTCTTT
size: many; V: TRBV12-3/TRBV12-4; D: NA; J: TRBJ1-1; CDR3: CASTVRSGMNTEAFF; DNA: TGTGCCAGCACAGTAAGGTCCGGGATGAACACTGAAGCTTTCTTT
size: few; V: TRBV27; D: NA; J: TRBJ1-6; CDR3: CASSFTGGTNSPLHF; DNA: TGTGCCAGCAGTTTCACCGGGGGCACGAATTCACCCCTCCACTTT
size: many; V: TRBV7-2; D: TRBD2; J: TRBJ2-7; CDR3: CAMIRGLAVSEQYF; DNA: TGTGCCATGATAAGGGGACTAGCGGTATCCGAGCAGTACTTC
size: many; V: TRBV10-3; D: NA; J: TRBJ2-3; CDR3: CAISEQTTDTQYF; DNA: TGTGCCATCAGTGAGCAGACCACAGATACGCAGTATTTT
size: NA; V: TRBV4-1; D: NA; J: TRBJ2-7; CDR3: CASSRTDPWDFVGEQYF; DNA: TGCGCCAGCAGCAGGACAGACCCTTGGGACTTCGTCGGCGAGCAGTACTTC
size: many; V: TRBV7-8; D: TRBD1; J: TRBJ2-2; CDR3: CASSSDGTGGNTGELFF; DNA: TGTGCCAGCAGCTCGGATGGAACAGGGGGGAACACCGGGGAGCTGTTTTTT
size: NA; V: TRBV28; D: NA; J: TRBJ1-2; CDR3: CASSSLDSYGYTF; DNA: TGTGCCAGCAGTTCACTGGACAGCTATGGCTACACCTTC
size: many; V: TRBV28; D: NA; J: TRBJ1-1; CDR3: CASSLQGAEAFF; DNA: TGTGCCAGCAGTTTACAGGGTGCTGAAGCTTTCTTT
size: many; V: TRBV7-2; D: TRBD1; J: TRBJ1-4; CDR3: CASSRDRPRGGEKLFF; DNA: TGTGCCAGCAGCAGGGACAGGCCGCGCGGGGGTGAAAAACTGTTTTTT
size: many; V: TRBV7-6; D: NA; J: TRBJ2-7; CDR3: CASSLAPVQSSYEQYF; DNA: TGTGCCAGCAGCTTAGCCCCCGTTCAGAGCTCCTACGAGCAGTACTTC
size: many; V: TRBV7-2; D: TRBD2; J: TRBJ2-1; CDR3: CASSLGLAAFNEQFF; DNA: TGTGCCAGCAGCTTAGGACTAGCGGCCTTCAATGAGCAGTTCTTC
size: many; V: TRBV7-2; D: NA; J: TRBJ1-1; CDR3: CASSFQHRDEAFF; DNA: TGTGCCAGCAGCTTCCAACACCGTGATGAAGCTTTCTTT
size: many; V: TRBV7-2; D: NA; J: TRBJ1-2; CDR3: CASSLVVGILEDGYTF; DNA: TGTGCCAGCAGCTTAGTGGTAGGGATCTTAGAGGATGGCTACACCTTC
size: many; V: TRBV7-9; D: TRBD1; J: TRBJ1-2; CDR3: CASSFGQGDNGYTF; DNA: TGTGCCAGCAGCTTCGGTCAGGGGGACAATGGCTACACCTTC
size: NA; V: TRBV14; D: TRBD1; J: TRBJ1-1; CDR3: CASSQGQGLVNTEAFF; DNA: TGTGCCAGCAGCCAGGGACAGGGTCTGGTGAACACTGAAGCTTTCTTT
size: few; V: TRBV10-2; D: NA; J: TRBJ1-2; CDR3: CASSETIPNYGYTF; DNA: TGCGCCAGCAGTGAGACAATCCCTAACTATGGCTACACCTTC
size: NA; V: TRBV7-3; D: TRBD2; J: TRBJ2-2; CDR3: CASSLRGSGIRNTGELFF; DNA: TGTGCCAGCAGCTTAAGGGGTAGCGGGATAAGGAACACCGGGGAGCTGTTTTTT
size: many; V: TRBV11-2; D: TRBD1; J: TRBJ2-7; CDR3: CASSRPGTGREQYF; DNA: TGTGCCAGCAGTAGACCCGGGACAGGGCGAGAGCAGTACTTC
size: many; V: TRBV7-2; D: TRBD1; J: TRBJ2-6; CDR3: CASSFRGQVTSGANVLTF; DNA: TGTGCCAGCAGCTTTAGGGGGCAGGTAACTTCTGGGGCCAACGTCCTGACTTTC
size: many; V: TRBV29-1; D: NA; J: TRBJ2-6; CDR3: CSVESGANVLTF; DNA: TGCAGCGTGGAATCTGGGGCCAACGTCCTGACTTTC
size: many; V: TRBV7-2; D: TRBD1; J: TRBJ2-3; CDR3: CASSWGQGTQYF; DNA: TGTGCCAGCAGCTGGGGACAGGGAACGCAGTATTTT
size: NA; V: TRBV18; D: NA; J: TRBJ1-1; CDR3: CASSPLGVNTEAFF; DNA: TGTGCCAGCTCACCACTGGGCGTGAACACTGAAGCTTTCTTT
size: many; V: TRBV7-2; D: NA; J: TRBJ1-5; CDR3: CASSFAGRASNQPQHF; DNA: TGTGCCAGCAGCTTCGCAGGACGAGCTAGCAATCAGCCCCAGCATTTT
size: many; V: TRBV28; D: NA; J: TRBJ1-1; CDR3: CASSSMNTEAFF; DNA: TGTGCCAGCAGTTCCATGAACACTGAAGCTTTCTTT
size: NA; V: TRBV30; D: NA; J: TRBJ2-4; CDR3: CAWSFIGERLDIQYF; DNA: TGTGCCTGGAGTTTTATAGGGGAACGGTTGGACATTCAGTACTTC
size: NA; V: TRBV18; D: NA; J: TRBJ1-1; CDR3: CASSPTKNTEAFF; DNA: TGTGCCAGCTCACCCACAAAGAACACTGAAGCTTTCTTT
size: NA; V: TRBV28; D: NA; J: TRBJ1-6; CDR3: CASRPRGESPLHF; DNA: TGTGCCAGTCGACCCAGGGGCGAATCACCCCTCCACTTT
size: many; V: TRBV12-3/TRBV12-4; D: TRBD2; J: TRBJ2-3; CDR3: CASSFGGGVNTQYF; DNA: TGTGCCAGCAGTTTTGGCGGGGGGGTAAATACGCAGTATTTT
size: many; V: TRBV7-2; D: TRBD1; J: TRBJ2-7; CDR3: CASSPGGREQYF; DNA: TGTGCCAGCAGCCCAGGGGGTCGCGAGCAGTACTTC
size: many; V: TRBV7-6; D: NA; J: TRBJ2-1; CDR3: CASSRPGSSYNEQFF; DNA: TGTGCCAGCAGCAGGCCCGGGAGTAGCTACAATGAGCAGTTCTTC
size: NA; V: TRBV11-2; D: NA; J: TRBJ2-2; CDR3: CASSIIPGLTGELFF; DNA: TGTGCCAGCAGCATAATCCCTGGCCTCACCGGGGAGCTGTTTTTT
size: few; V: TRBV7-6; D: TRBD1; J: TRBJ1-5; CDR3: CASSRTGVGSNQPQHF; DNA: TGTGCCAGCAGCCGGACAGGAGTGGGTAGCAATCAGCCCCAGCATTTT
size: many; V: TRBV7-2; D: TRBD2; J: TRBJ2-2; CDR3: CASTGLASGELFF; DNA: TGTGCCAGCACGGGACTAGCGTCCGGGGAGCTGTTTTTT
size: many; V: TRBV7-2; D: TRBD1; J: TRBJ2-7; CDR3: CASSFTGGTYEQYF; DNA: TGTGCCAGCAGCTTTACAGGGGGGACCTACGAGCAGTACTTC
size: few; V: TRBV20-1; D: NA; J: TRBJ2-3; CDR3: CSATSIRTGTDTQYF; DNA: TGCAGTGCTACCTCAATACGGACTGGGACAGATACGCAGTATTTT
size: NA; V: TRBV20-1; D: TRBD1; J: TRBJ2-7; CDR3: CSANTGTGYHEQYF; DNA: TGCAGTGCTAACACCGGGACAGGGTACCACGAGCAGTACTTC